The entry below describes one T cell receptor beta chain. The antigen it recognizes is unknown. No base quality values were provided; no much bigger clone lies one nucleotide off. Whole blood was collected in K2EDTA tubes by collaborating institutions according to the institutions' own protocols. Collaborator samples were shipped for TCRbeta analysis as frozen whole blood, isolated PBMCs, or DNA extracted from either sample type. Including the terminal cysteine and phenylalanine, the CDR3 comprises 14 residues. Just the 42-base CDR3 DNA is kept, in frame starting at base 1. The junction carries 11 bases between V and J, which are trimmed by 6 bases and 2 bases respectively. According to the germline V gene (reference sequence), CDR1 reads MNHNY and CDR2 reads SVGAGI. TCRbeta CDR3 regions were amplified from genomic DNA using the immunoSEQ Assay, a bias-controlled multiplex PCR. Concerning the study's data processing: Nucleated cell counts per sample were estimated from amplification of reference gene primers within the assay. To quantify the absolute abundance of each unique TCRbeta CDR3 rearrangement, sequence reads were collapsed and filtered. For each sample, productive Simpson clonality was calculated by taking the square root of Simpson's diversity index across productive rearrangements. TCRdb stores this immuneACCESS table with in-frame sequences only. Part of the clones is absent; in the studies checked, under half of the shortfall reflects unresolved V genes, and no reason is known for the rest. The DNA was the basis for D and trimming; V, J and clone size are from that table. This sample lists about 74,000 clones; about 69% were detected once. In total, the top ten clones hold 20% to 25% of the sample.

These data belong to a study of blood T cell repertoires in COVID-19 (TCRdb year 2020). Describing the broader study: Samples covering the acute and convalescent phases of COVID-19 were provided by collaborators in the United States, Italy and Spain. The prospective study material was composed of cDNA or gDNA derived from T cells, B-cell-depleted T cells, or PBMCs. A freely available public database, intended as a resource for researchers studying the immune response to SARS-CoV-2, is where the repertoires were released. Where available, HLA class I and class II types were taken from metadata supplied by the sample provider and were not determined by assay-based typing. Nearly every sample came with metadata listing a de-identified subject ID, COVID-19 status, age in years and sex. Subjects who had been exposed to COVID-19, were actively infected with it, or had recovered from it provided the deeply sampled blood TCRbeta repertoires that made up the dataset. The samples were drawn from the first 160 participants of the ongoing ImmuneRACE study and from 950 to 1,500 subjects provided by 6 global collaborators. The research as a whole found: The amount of clinical and demographic metadata varied by source and participant and was provided uncurated.

This clonotype was obtained from an older man with acute or convalescent COVID-19. The chain uses TRBV6-6 and TRBJ2-1; the D gene is not confidently resolved. Sequences were obtained from peripheral blood. This receptor carries the CDR3 CASSLTRTYNEQFF. Read as DNA, the sequence is TGTGCCAGCAGCCTTACTCGTACCTACAATGAGCAGTTCTTC.